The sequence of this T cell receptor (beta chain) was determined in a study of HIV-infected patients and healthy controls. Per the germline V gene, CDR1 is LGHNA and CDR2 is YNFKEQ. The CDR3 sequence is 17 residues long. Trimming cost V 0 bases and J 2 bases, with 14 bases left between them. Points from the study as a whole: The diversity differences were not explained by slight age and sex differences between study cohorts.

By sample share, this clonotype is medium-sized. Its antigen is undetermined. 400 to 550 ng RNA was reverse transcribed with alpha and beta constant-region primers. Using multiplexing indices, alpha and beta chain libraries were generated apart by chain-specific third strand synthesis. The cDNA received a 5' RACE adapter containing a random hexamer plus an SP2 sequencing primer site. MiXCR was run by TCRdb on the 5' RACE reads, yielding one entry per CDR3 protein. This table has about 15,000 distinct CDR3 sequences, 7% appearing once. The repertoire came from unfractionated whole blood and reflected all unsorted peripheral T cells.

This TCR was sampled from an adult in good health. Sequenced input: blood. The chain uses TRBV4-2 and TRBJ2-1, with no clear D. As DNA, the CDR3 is TGTGCCAGCAGCCAAGACCCTCCAGCGTTCACCTACAATGAGCAGTTCTTC. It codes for CASSQDPPAFTYNEQFF.